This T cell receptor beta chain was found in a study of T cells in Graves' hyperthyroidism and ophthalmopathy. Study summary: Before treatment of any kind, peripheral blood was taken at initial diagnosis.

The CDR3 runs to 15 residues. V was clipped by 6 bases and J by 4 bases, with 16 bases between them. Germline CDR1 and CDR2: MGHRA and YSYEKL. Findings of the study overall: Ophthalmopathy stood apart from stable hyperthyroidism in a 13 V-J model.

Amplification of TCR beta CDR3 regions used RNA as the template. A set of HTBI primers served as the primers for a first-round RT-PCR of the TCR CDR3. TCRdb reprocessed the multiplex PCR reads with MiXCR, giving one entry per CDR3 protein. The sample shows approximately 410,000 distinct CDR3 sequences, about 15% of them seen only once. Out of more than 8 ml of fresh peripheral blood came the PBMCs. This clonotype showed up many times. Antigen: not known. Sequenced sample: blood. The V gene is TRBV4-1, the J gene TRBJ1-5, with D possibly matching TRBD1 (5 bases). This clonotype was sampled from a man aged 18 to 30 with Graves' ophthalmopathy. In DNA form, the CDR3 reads TGCGCCAGCAGTCCTAGTTACCACAGGAATCAGCCCCAGCATTTT. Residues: CASSPSYHRNQPQHF.